The 25 T cell receptor beta chains presented below share a single source sample, sequenced in a study of CD8+ T cells in alopecia areata. Sequencing used cDNA as its template, made by extracting RNA and reverse transcribing it. Libraries were prepared by immunoSEQ multiplex PCR; TCRdb keeps only in-frame clonotypes and omits some of them. The sample carries 150,000 to 200,000 clones, 50% to 70% recorded once. Treatment here: oral pan-JAK inhibitor, 5-10 mg twice daily. Sample: CD4+ T cells sorted from blood, taken at week 4, from a patient treated with tofacitinib. The receptor set was obtained from a human donor with alopecia areata.

This chain connects TRBV5-1 to TRBJ1-1; D is perhaps TRBD1 (5 bases). The CDR3 is 15 residues long. Trimming pared 3 bases from V and 2 bases from J, leaving 14 bases between. CDR1 is SGHRS and CDR2 is YFSETQ in the germline V gene. The DNA of the CDR3 is TGCGCCAGCAGCTCTCTCCGGGGGGAAAACACTGAAGCTTTCTTT. Residues: CASSSLRGENTEAFF.

This rearrangement joins TRBV30 to TRBJ2-3; no firm D call. The CDR3 runs to 16 residues. V lost 2 bases and J 0 bases, leaving 15 bases between the germline ends. CDR1 is GTSNPN, CDR2 SVGIG, per germline (reference sequence). The CDR3 sequence is CAWSIGPLSSTDTQYF. CDR3 nucleotide sequence: TGTGCCTGGAGTATCGGGCCTTTATCTAGCACAGATACGCAGTATTTT. The variable domain in full, completed from reference TRBV30 and TRBJ2-3, reads SQTIHQWPATLVQPVGSPLSLECTVEGTSNPNLYWYRQAAGRGLQLLFYSVGIGQISSEVPQNLSASRPQDRQFILSSKKLLLSDSGFYLCAWSIGPLSSTDTQYFGPGTRLTVL.

The chain employs TRBV7-3 and TRBJ1-2; 9 bases map to TRBD1. Losses at the gene ends were 1 base for V and 8 bases for J; bases not matched to a gene: 5. CDR1 and CDR2 from the germline V gene are SGHTA and FQGTGA. This CDR3 spans 14 amino acids. CDR3 sequence (DNA): TGTGCCAGCAGCTTAATAAGGACAGGGGAAGGCTACACCTTC. Its translation: CASSLIRTGEGYTF.

Written as DNA, the CDR3 is TGCGCCAGCAGCTCTCGGGGACAGGGGGCGCGATACGAGCAGTACTTC. Its translation: CASSSRGQGARYEQYF. The chain is built from TRBV5-1 and TRBJ2-7, with 12 bases that match TRBD1. The CDR3 sequence is 16 residues long. Looked up from germline, CDR1 is SGHRS and CDR2 is YFSETQ. V shed 3 bases, J shed 4 bases, and the junction held 8 bases outside the gene matches.

V and J are TRBV7-9 and TRBJ2-2; TRBD1 is a possible D gene (5 bases). The length of the CDR3 is 17 residues. The germline V gene has CDR1 SEHNR and CDR2 FQNEAQ (reference sequence). Trimming took 5 bases from V and 3 from J, leaving 19 bases between them. Written as DNA, the CDR3 is TGTGCCAGCAGCCCCCTGGCCGCAGGGCCGGACACCGGGGAGCTGTTTTTT. Translating gives CASSPLAAGPDTGELFF.

This chain connects TRBV7-2 to TRBJ2-5, with 7 bases aligning to TRBD2. In germline, CDR1 is SGHTA, CDR2 FQGNSA. The V gene end was trimmed by 1 base and the J gene end by 2 bases; junction bases not matched to a gene: 1. The CDR3 runs 14 residues. The CDR3: CASSLEGLQETQYF. For the CDR3, the DNA is TGTGCCAGCAGCTTAGAGGGACTACAAGAGACCCAGTACTTC.

This clone was seen only a few times. The DNA for the CDR3 is TGCAGCGTTGAAGTGAGGGGCGGAGAGACCCAGTACTTC. Translation gives CSVEVRGGETQYF. This chain uses TRBV29-1 with TRBJ2-5, with D possibly being TRBD1 or TRBD2 (5 bases each). Germline V lookup: CDR1 SQVTM, CDR2 ANQGSEA. CDR3 length: 13 amino acids. V was shortened by 1 base and J by 4 bases, with 10 bases between the two germline ends.

The chain recombines TRBV7-3 with TRBJ2-2; perhaps TRBD1 as D (5 bases). Germline values: CDR1 SGHTA, CDR2 FQGTGA. Trimming removed 8 bases from V and 6 bases from J, with 13 bases in between. This CDR3 contains 13 residues. CDR3 in DNA: TGTGCCAGCTCTGCAGGGAAGGCCGGGGAGCTGTTTTTT. Protein sequence: CASSAGKAGELFF. The whole variable domain, remainder taken from reference TRBV7-3 and TRBJ2-2, is GAGVSQTPSNKVTEKGKYVELRCDPISGHTALYWYRQSLGQGPEFLIYFQGTGAADDSGLPNDRFFAVRPEGSVSTLKIQRTERGDSAVYLCASSAGKAGELFFGEGSRLTVL.

The chain joins TRBV7-6 to TRBJ2-5, with a tentative D call TRBD1 (5 bases). The CDR3 covers 15 residues. The germline V and J ends were trimmed by 0 bases and 5 bases, with 13 bases remaining between them. Per the germline V gene, CDR1 is SGHVS and CDR2 is FNYEAQ. The CDR3 coding sequence is TGTGCCAGCAGCTTAGCAGGCAGGGCGCGGGAGACCCAGTACTTC. Its translation is CASSLAGRARETQYF.

There are a few counts of this clone. The chain uses TRBV30 and TRBJ2-5; 7 nucleotides line up with TRBD1. CDR1 and CDR2 from the germline V gene are GTSNPN and SVGIG (reference sequence). The CDR3 has 12 amino acids. The trim removed 4 bases at V and 4 bases at J, leaving 3 bases unmatched. CDR3: CAWITGVETQYF. CDR3 DNA: TGTGCCTGGATCACAGGGGTAGAGACCCAGTACTTC.

The chain recombines TRBV6-6 with TRBJ1-2; D is unresolved. Per the germline V gene, CDR1 is MNHNY and CDR2 is SVGAGI (reference sequence). The CDR3 is 15 amino acids. Trimming removed 5 bases at V and 6 bases at J, with 19 bases between. The CDR3 DNA reads TGTGCCAGCAGTCCCAATCCCCCACGAACAGATGGCTACACCTTC. Translating gives CASSPNPPRTDGYTF.

This clone was observed a few times. The rearrangement links TRBV7-2 to TRBJ2-7; TRBD2 matches 7 bases. Germline CDR1 is SGHTA and CDR2 is FQGNSA. CDR3 length: 15 residues. V gave up 0 bases and J gave up 3 bases; unmatched junction bases: 5. The CDR3 DNA reads TGTGCCAGCAGCTTAGCGGCGGTAGCGGGCTACGAGCAGTACTTC. Its translation is CASSLAAVAGYEQYF. Full variable domain (rest looked up from reference TRBV7-2 and TRBJ2-7): GAGVSQSPSNKVTEKGKDVELRCDPISGHTALYWYRQSLGQGLEFLIYFQGNSAPDKSGLPSDRFSAERTGGSVSTLTIQRTQQEDSAVYLCASSLAAVAGYEQYFGPGTRLTVT.

This clone was seen only a few times. The V and J genes are TRBV10-2 and TRBJ2-7, with a weak D call TRBD2 (5 bases). Between the trimmed V and J ends, which lost 6 bases and 0 bases, there was a span of 9 bases. Germline CDR1 is WSHSY and CDR2 is SAAADI. The CDR3 extends over 13 amino acids. The CDR3 is CASSGVDSYEQYF. Here the CDR3 DNA reads TGCGCCAGCAGCGGGGTTGACTCCTACGAGCAGTACTTC.

The CDR3 DNA reads TGTGCCAGCACCCCACCGGGGGGAAACACCATATATTTT. It yields the protein CASTPPGGNTIYF. V is TRBV7-2 and J is TRBJ1-3; D unclear. The V end was cut by 7 bases, the J end by 4 bases, with 11 bases between. The CDR3 runs 13 residues. CDR1 is SGHTA and CDR2 is FQGNSA in the germline V gene.

This clone was counted a few times. This chain connects TRBV5-1 to TRBJ1-5, with TRBD1 as a possible D gene (6 bases). CDR1 is SGHRS and CDR2 is YFSETQ in the germline V gene. V lost 0 bases, J lost 3 bases, and 10 bases lay in between. The CDR3 contains 15 residues. DNA for the CDR3: TGCGCCAGCAGCTTGGCGGGGACAAACAATCAGCCCCAGCATTTT. Amino acid sequence: CASSLAGTNNQPQHF.

The chain combines TRBV6-1 with TRBJ1-2; D unresolved. The CDR3 totals 15 residues. V lost 5 bases to trimming and J lost 1 base, with 14 bases between them. Germline assignment: CDR1 MNHNS and CDR2 SASEGT. The CDR3 loop is CASSLEGTGNYGYTF. CDR3 sequence (DNA): TGTGCCAGCAGTTTAGAGGGAACGGGTAACTATGGCTACACCTTC.

V gene TRBV10-3 combines with J gene TRBJ2-7; D call uncertain. This CDR3 is built from 12 residues. Germline assignment: CDR1 ENHRY and CDR2 SYGVKD. The V end lost 2 bases, the J end lost 2 bases, and 4 bases lay between the germline ends. CDR3 DNA sequence: TGTGCCATCAGTGAGAATCCCTACGAGCAGTACTTC. Protein sequence: CAISENPYEQYF.

The chain recombines TRBV30 with TRBJ1-3; a possible D gene is TRBD1 (6 bases). The CDR3 totals 13 residues. V was trimmed by 5 bases and J by 0 bases, leaving 8 bases between them. From germline, CDR1 is GTSNPN and CDR2 SVGIG (reference sequence). The CDR3 DNA sequence: TGTGCCTGGCGAGGGGGCTCTGGAAACACCATATATTTT. This codes for CAWRGGSGNTIYF.

This clone turned up a few times. The chain is built from TRBV6-6 and TRBJ1-4, with a weak D call TRBD1 (5 bases). This CDR3 spans 15 amino acids. V lost 3 bases to trimming and J lost 7 bases, with 15 bases between them. The germline V gene encodes CDR1 MNHNY and CDR2 SVGAGI (reference sequence). CDR3 nucleotides: TGTGCCAGCAGTTATGGGACGACAGTTGGTGAAAAACTGTTTTTT. It specifies CASSYGTTVGEKLFF.

This clone has just a few counts. V is TRBV11-2 and J is TRBJ2-4; the match to TRBD1 covers 8 bases. This CDR3 is 13 amino acids long. Germline CDR1 is SGHAT and CDR2 is FQNNGV. Trimming at V came to 8 bases and at J to 12 bases, leaving 12 bases not matched to a gene. CDR3 bases: TGTGCCAGCGGGAGACACGGGACAGGCACTCAGTACTTC. As protein: CASGRHGTGTQYF.

The rearrangement links TRBV30 to TRBJ2-1; D perhaps matches TRBD2 (5 bases). The ends were cut back, 2 bases at V and 7 bases at J, with 12 bases in the middle. Germline CDR1 GTSNPN, CDR2 SVGIG (reference sequence). The CDR3 extends over 13 amino acids. CDR3 nucleotide sequence: TGTGCCTGGAGTAACGGGGTACATAATGAGCAGTTCTTC. Protein: CAWSNGVHNEQFF.

The chain is built from TRBV5-1 and TRBJ1-1, with a tentative D call TRBD1 (6 bases). Trimming removed 4 bases at V and 6 bases at J, with 10 bases between. The CDR3 runs to 12 residues. CDR1 is SGHRS and CDR2 is YFSETQ in the germline V gene. The CDR3: CASSPGQPEAFF. CDR3 coding DNA: TGCGCCAGCAGCCCAGGACAGCCTGAAGCTTTCTTT.

The V gene is TRBV29-1, the J gene TRBJ1-1; no clear D gene. V lost 2 bases, J lost 3 bases, and 16 bases lay in between. This CDR3 region has 15 residues. Germline lookup yields CDR1 SQVTM and CDR2 ANQGSEA. CDR3 loop: CSVEKGPGLDTEAFF. Here the CDR3 DNA reads TGCAGCGTTGAAAAAGGTCCGGGCTTGGACACTGAAGCTTTCTTT.

The CDR3 reads CASSERTGSEAFF. CDR3 coding DNA: TGTGCCAGCAGTGAACGGACAGGGTCTGAAGCTTTCTTT. J is TRBJ1-1 and V is TRBV25-1, with TRBD1 matching 8 bases. The length of the CDR3 is 13 residues. The ends lost 2 bases at V and 6 bases at J; junction bases unmatched: 2. Germline values: CDR1 MGHDK, CDR2 SYGVNS.

This chain uses TRBV30 with TRBJ1-5, with a possible D match to TRBD1 (6 bases). Germline CDR1 GTSNPN, CDR2 SVGIG (reference sequence). The CDR3 contains 16 residues. Trimming shortened V by 0 bases and J by 3 bases, and 15 bases separated the two germline ends. This CDR3 is CAWSVPGGGNNQPQHF. CDR3 coding DNA: TGTGCCTGGAGTGTACCGGGAGGGGGGAACAATCAGCCCCAGCATTTT.